Sequencing of this TCR beta chain was carried out in a study of regulatory T cells in long-lasting Graves disease. The study's findings and limits: Patients with persistent disease showed a bias toward TRBV28, TRBJ1-2 and TRBJ2-5.

The V segment lost 3 bases and the J segment 7 bases; nucleotides outside the gene matches: 9. CDR3 length: 16 residues. Germline CDR1 and CDR2: MDHEN and SYDVKM. Specified time point: newly diagnosed GD, antithyroid drugs for less than 3 months. RNA from PBMCs was the source of the TCR library. Peripheral blood, about 9 milliliters of it, was drawn into EDTA tubes. In this sample, this clonotype turned up many times. Its target is not known. Construction of TCR beta libraries relied on iRepertoire HTBI primers and on Arm-PCR targeting CDR3 regions. TCRdb re-analysed the multiplex PCR reads in MiXCR, keeping a single row per CDR3 protein. The sample records under 450,000 distinct CDR3 sequences, approximately 10% being singletons. In addition, the sample was reused for a study of T cells in Graves' hyperthyroidism and ophthalmopathy. That report adds: Patients aged 18 to 65 had newly diagnosed hyperthyroidism of under 2 months' duration. An initial round of RT-PCR targeting the TCR CDR3 relied on the HTBI primer set.

This chain uses TRBV28 with TRBJ2-1; TRBD2 agrees at 10 bases. The sample here was peripheral blood mononuclear cells (PBMCs), taken at new diagnosis, from a patient treated with antithyroid drugs. The TCR was taken from a woman in her late teens or twenties with Graves disease. The CDR3 DNA is TGTGCCAGCAGTTTTACCCTAGCGGGAGTTTTAAATGAGCAGTTCTTC. This encodes CASSFTLAGVLNEQFF. Drawing the rest from reference TRBV28 and TRBJ2-1, the complete variable domain is DVKVTQSSRYLVKRTGEKVFLECVQDMDHENMFWYRQDPGLGLRLIYFSYDVKMKEKGDIPEGYSVSREKKERFSLILESASTNQTSMYLCASSFTLAGVLNEQFFGPGTRLTVL.